The 11 T cell receptor beta chains given below trace back to one sample, sequenced in a study of blood T cell repertoires in COVID-19. Produced via immunoSEQ multiplex PCR; TCRdb's table is partial and in-frame only. The table has some 150,000 clones, 65% to 90% seen once. Sample: peripheral blood. The source is a woman aged 55-69 years with COVID-19, enrolled during active disease.

This chain uses TRBV9 with TRBJ2-3; 10 nucleotides line up with TRBD1. The CDR3 is 18 amino acids. Per the germline V gene, CDR1 is SGDLS and CDR2 is YYNGEE. Trimming at V came to 6 bases and at J to 8 bases, leaving 21 bases not matched to a gene. The DNA for the CDR3 is TGTGCCAGCACCCGCAATGCGGGACAGGGGACGGGTCGAGGTACGCAGTATTTT. This gives the protein CASTRNAGQGTGRGTQYF.

The count of this clone is one. This chain joins TRBV7-9 and TRBJ2-5; possible D gene TRBD1, 5 bases. The germline V gene has CDR1 SEHNR and CDR2 FQNEAQ (reference sequence). Trimming took 5 bases from V and 1 from J, leaving 11 bases between them. CDR3 length: 14 amino acids. Here the CDR3 DNA reads TGTGCCAGCAGCCCACGGACAATCCAAGAGACCCAGTACTTC. Translated: CASSPRTIQETQYF.

This rearrangement joins TRBV18 to TRBJ1-2, with 12 bases matching TRBD1. The CDR3 is 15 residues long. V shed 3 bases and J 4 bases; nucleotides not matched to a gene: 3. CDR1 is KGHSH, CDR2 LQKENI, per germline. The CDR3 bases are TGTGCCAGCTCACCCGGGACAGGGGGCAGCTATGGCTACACCTTC. Protein sequence: CASSPGTGGSYGYTF.

The CDR3 spells CATSDNRVGATQYF. CDR3 DNA: TGTGCCACCAGTGACAACAGGGTGGGGGCGACCCAGTACTTC. The genes are TRBV24-1 and TRBJ2-5; TRBD1 might be the D (6 bases). CDR1 is KGHDR, CDR2 SFDVKD, per germline. The CDR3 consists of 14 residues. Trimming took off 4 bases at V and 7 bases at J, with 15 bases between the two ends.

V and J are TRBV6-5 and TRBJ2-1; D is unresolved. There are 15 residues in the CDR3. Germline lookup yields CDR1 MNHEY and CDR2 SVGAGI. V was shortened by 6 bases and J by 0 bases, with 12 bases between the two germline ends. The CDR3, as DNA: TGTGCCAGCAGACCCAGTAGAGGCTCCTACAATGAGCAGTTCTTC. Translated: CASRPSRGSYNEQFF.

V usage is TRBV4-2 and J usage is TRBJ1-5; possible D gene TRBD1, 5 bases. V was clipped by 2 bases and J by 7 bases, with 15 bases between them. CDR3 size: 15 residues. Germline CDR1 reads LGHNA; CDR2 reads YNFKEQ. The CDR3 DNA reads TGTGCCAGCAGCCAAAGCCAGGGTGGACGGCAGCCCCAGCATTTT. It translates to CASSQSQGGRQPQHF.

The chain employs TRBV2 and TRBJ1-5; D remains ambiguous. This CDR3 comprises 12 residues. The germline gives CDR1 SNHLY, CDR2 FYNNEI. V gave up 8 bases and J gave up 0 bases, with 5 bases separating them. The CDR3 sequence: CASADSNQPQHF. In DNA form, the CDR3 reads TGTGCCAGCGCGGATAGCAATCAGCCCCAGCATTTT.

The CDR3 DNA reads TGTGCCAGCACCCCAACTCGGGGGAAACAAGATCCTGAAGCTTTCTTT. Translating gives CASTPTRGKQDPEAFF. V gene TRBV11-2 combines with J gene TRBJ1-1; D might be TRBD1 (5 bases). This CDR3 has 16 residues. Trimming took 7 bases from V and 6 from J, leaving 24 bases between them. Germline V gene lookup returns CDR1 SGHAT and CDR2 FQNNGV.

This chain joins TRBV6-5 and TRBJ1-2; 9 positions agree with TRBD1. The germline gives CDR1 MNHEY, CDR2 SVGAGI. The CDR3 consists of 12 residues. V was clipped by 6 bases and J by 7 bases; unmatched bases: 3. The DNA for the CDR3 is TGTGCCAGCAGACAGGGGGCAATTGGCTACACCTTC. Translation gives CASRQGAIGYTF.

V usage is TRBV6-6 and J usage is TRBJ1-4, with 9 bases lining up with TRBD1. Losses at the gene ends were 6 bases for V and 5 bases for J; bases not matched to a gene: 7. The CDR3 is 15 residues long. The germline V gene has CDR1 MNHNY and CDR2 SVGAGI (reference sequence). The CDR3: CASRSQGAGNEKLFF. The CDR3 bases are TGTGCCAGCAGGTCACAGGGGGCGGGGAATGAAAAACTGTTTTTT.

The chain combines TRBV9 with TRBJ1-1; 7 bases align to TRBD1. The ends lost 4 bases at V and 0 bases at J; junction bases unmatched: 6. The CDR3 runs to 15 residues. Germline CDR1 SGDLS, CDR2 YYNGEE. The CDR3 is CASSPWTGMNTEAFF. CDR3 sequence (DNA): TGTGCCAGCAGCCCGTGGACAGGAATGAACACTGAAGCTTTCTTT.